This T cell receptor beta chain was identified in a study of CD8 T cells in ankylosing spondylitis. Each TCR beta library was made by quantitative 5'-RACE that incorporated molecular barcodes. Via MiXCR, TCRdb re-called the 5' RACE reads, giving one row per CDR3 protein. The sample consists of around 330,000 distinct CDR3 sequences, around a tenth of them appearing once. With respect to this clonotype: Antigen unknown.

The study's findings and limits: Peripheral blood samples showed relatively rare disease-linked clones, and these clones were CD8+. Matched ankylosing spondylitis synovial fluid reportedly contained a significantly enriched population of disease-linked clones. Earlier studies detected some motif variants in reactive arthritis synovial fluid and blood.

The receptor was isolated from a female donor with ankylosing spondylitis or in good health (not recorded which). Sequenced input: blood, either unsorted or a sorted T cell fraction (not recorded which).

The chain's CDR3 is CASSLRLAGGNNEQFF. CDR3 nucleotides: TGTGCCAGCAGCTTAAGGCTAGCGGGAGGCAACAATGAGCAGTTCTTC. This chain connects TRBV7-2 to TRBJ2-1, with 11 bases identical to TRBD2. The CDR3 loop spans 16 amino acids. Germline V gene data show CDR1 as SGHTA and CDR2 as FQGNSA. After removal of 2 bases from V and 5 bases from J, the junction contained 5 bases not matched to a gene.